Listed below are T cell receptor beta chains from one sample, sequenced in a study of technical replicates of blood from a handful of donors. Sequenced by immunoSEQ multiplex PCR; TCRdb stores in-frame clones only, minus some. Altogether about 62,000 clones are present, roughly 86% being singletons, with the ten largest covering about 5.2%. Sequencing used PBMCs. The receptors originated from a human donor in good health. Some clones in this sample may be carry-over from other donors' samples. Each CDR3 is given with its conserved first and last residue. The order of the fields is J gene, clone size, D gene, CDR3 length, V gene, CDR3 protein, CDR3 DNA. D genes are given only for firm matches. Clone size, where shown, is once, few, many, or a class for clones that have expanded.

TRBJ1-2	-	TRBD1	17	TRBV4-3	CASSQGAGRGDNYGYTF	TGCGCCAGCAGCCAAGGGGCGGGCAGGGGGGATAACTATGGCTACACCTTC
TRBJ2-5	-	TRBD1	16	TRBV7-3	CASSSGTGGGGETQYF	TGTGCCAGCAGCTCTGGGACAGGGGGAGGCGGGGAGACCCAGTACTTC
TRBJ1-6	once	-	15	TRBV19	CASSSPGGGNSPLHF	TGTGCCAGTAGTTCGCCGGGGGGTGGGAATTCACCCCTCCACTTT
TRBJ1-1	few	-	13	TRBV7-3	CASSLEGDTEAFF	TGTGCCAGCAGCTTAGAGGGGGACACTGAAGCTTTCTTT
TRBJ2-2	-	TRBD2	15	TRBV18	CASSPGLGSPGELFF	TGTGCCAGCTCACCAGGACTAGGCTCACCCGGGGAGCTGTTTTTT
TRBJ2-6	few	TRBD1	17	TRBV27	CASSAGTGYSGANVLTF	TGTGCCAGCAGTGCCGGGACAGGGTACTCTGGGGCCAACGTCCTGACTTTC
TRBJ1-1	-	-	13	TRBV4-3	CASSQDPRTEAFF	TGCGCCAGCAGCCAAGATCCCCGCACTGAAGCTTTCTTT
TRBJ2-5	-	-	14	TRBV5-4	CASSLFPEAETQYF	TGTGCCAGCAGCTTGTTTCCTGAGGCGGAGACCCAGTACTTC
TRBJ2-7	-	TRBD2	14	TRBV15	CATSMTSASYEQYF	TGTGCCACCAGCATGACTAGCGCTTCCTACGAGCAGTACTTC
TRBJ2-7	-	-	14	TRBV18	CASSPQRRADEQYF	TGTGCCAGCTCACCGCAGCGCAGGGCGGACGAGCAGTACTTC
TRBJ2-7	-	-	12	TRBV7-6	CASSLSRERAYF	TGTGCCAGCAGCCTGAGCCGGGAAAGGGCGTACTTC
TRBJ2-1	-	TRBD1	16	TRBV6-4	CASSDSPGQERGEQFF	TGTGCCAGCAGTGACTCACCGGGACAGGAGAGAGGTGAGCAGTTCTTC
TRBJ1-3	-	TRBD1	17	TRBV5-1	CASSPETGLSSGNTIYF	TGCGCCAGCAGCCCCGAGACAGGGCTGAGCTCTGGAAACACCATATATTTT
TRBJ1-3	-	TRBD1	15	TRBV10-3	CAISGDSGSGNTIYF	TGTGCCATCAGCGGGGACAGCGGCTCTGGAAACACCATATATTTT
TRBJ2-7	-	TRBD2	16	TRBV27	CASSLSGSGGYYEQYF	TGTGCCAGCAGTTTATCGGGTAGCGGGGGATACTACGAGCAGTACTTC
TRBJ1-5	-	-	15	TRBV19	CASRPRWNGNQPQHF	TGTGCCAGTAGGCCTAGGTGGAACGGCAATCAGCCCCAGCATTTT
TRBJ2-7	-	TRBD1	15	TRBV2	CASSKDRLRGNEQYF	TGTGCCAGCAGTAAGGACAGGCTTAGGGGAAACGAGCAGTACTTC
TRBJ2-3	-	-	16	TRBV4-3	CASSQAQGGNTDTQYF	TGCGCCAGCAGCCAAGCGCAGGGAGGAAACACAGATACGCAGTATTTT
TRBJ2-7	-	-	13	TRBV5-5	CASSLRQIYEQYF	TGTGCCAGCAGCTTGCGACAAATCTACGAGCAGTACTTC
TRBJ1-1	-	-	15	TRBV5-5	CASSSTPGGNTEAFF	TGTGCCAGCAGCTCCACCCCGGGGGGGAACACTGAAGCTTTCTTT
TRBJ2-5	once	TRBD2	11	TRBV20-1	CSAWGGETQYF	TGCAGTGCCTGGGGGGGGGAGACCCAGTACTTC
TRBJ1-1	-	-	15	TRBV4-1	CASSQDTGSDTEAFF	TGCGCCAGCAGCCAAGATACCGGGTCGGACACTGAAGCTTTCTTT
TRBJ1-2	-	-	12	TRBV29-1	CSVDLGLYGYTF	TGCAGCGTTGACCTGGGCCTTTATGGCTACACCTTC
TRBJ2-7	-	TRBD1	14	TRBV7-9	CASSPRQGAGEQYF	TGTGCCAGCAGCCCCCGGCAGGGGGCGGGGGAGCAGTACTTC
TRBJ2-1	-	TRBD2	15	TRBV7-8	CASSLVGGGHNEQFF	TGTGCCAGCAGCTTAGTGGGGGGGGGACACAATGAGCAGTTCTTC
TRBJ2-2	-	TRBD2	18	TRBV4-2	CASSQWTSGRGLTGELFF	TGTGCCAGCAGCCAATGGACTAGCGGGAGGGGATTGACCGGGGAGCTGTTTTTT
TRBJ2-5	-	TRBD2	14	TRBV7-2	CASSLTSGQETQYF	TGTGCCAGCAGCTTGACTAGCGGACAAGAGACCCAGTACTTC
TRBJ1-2	-	TRBD1	15	TRBV5-1	CASSLETGGADGYTF	TGCGCCAGCAGCTTGGAAACAGGGGGCGCGGATGGCTACACCTTC
TRBJ1-1	-	-	18	TRBV7-9	CASSPPRTPFNRDTEAFF	TGTGCCAGCAGCCCACCCCGGACACCTTTCAATAGGGACACTGAAGCTTTCTTT
TRBJ2-5	-	-	11	TRBV6-6	CASSLRETQYF	TGTGCCAGCAGTTTACGGGAGACCCAGTACTTC
TRBJ2-5	-	TRBD2	15	TRBV6-5	CASSPSGGAEKTQYF	TGTGCCAGCAGCCCAAGCGGGGGGGCCGAAAAGACCCAGTACTTC
TRBJ1-2	-	-	11	TRBV30	CAWGRGYGYTF	TGTGCCTGGGGGAGGGGATACGGCTACACCTTC
TRBJ2-2	-	-	16	TRBV6-4	CASSESAGGGTGELFF	TGTGCCAGCAGTGAATCAGCTGGGGGCGGCACCGGGGAGCTGTTTTTT
TRBJ2-7	-	-	16	TRBV18	CASSAPGTAASYEQYF	TGTGCCAGCTCAGCTCCCGGGACTGCGGCCTCCTACGAGCAGTACTTC
TRBJ2-7	-	-	16	TRBV29-1	CSVAGGTNRPSYEQYF	TGCAGCGTTGCTGGGGGCACGAACCGACCCTCCTACGAGCAGTACTTC
TRBJ2-6	-	TRBD1	17	TRBV4-2	CASSRGQDTSGANVLTF	TGTGCCAGCAGCCGTGGACAGGATACCTCTGGGGCCAACGTCCTGACTTTC
TRBJ2-5	once	TRBD2	15	TRBV4-2	CASSLGLAGEETQYF	TGTGCCAGCAGCCTGGGACTAGCGGGGGAAGAGACCCAGTACTTC
TRBJ2-7	-	TRBD1	14	TRBV2	CASRPGQGFYEQYF	TGTGCCAGCAGGCCGGGACAGGGGTTCTACGAGCAGTACTTC
TRBJ1-5	-	TRBD1	14	TRBV6-1	CASSVGQGNQPQHF	TGTGCCAGCAGTGTTGGACAGGGTAATCAGCCCCAGCATTTT
TRBJ2-7	once	-	17	TRBV5-1	CASSLASGNLWNYEQYF	TGCGCCAGCAGCTTGGCGTCGGGGAATCTCTGGAACTACGAGCAGTACTTC
TRBJ2-2	once	TRBD1	15	TRBV7-8	CASSAPGGVTGELFF	TGTGCCAGCAGCGCCCCAGGGGGCGTCACCGGGGAGCTGTTTTTT
TRBJ2-7	-	TRBD1	14	TRBV4-1	CASRLDRDGYEQYF	TGCGCCAGCAGGCTGGACAGGGATGGCTACGAGCAGTACTTC
TRBJ2-1	-	TRBD2	13	TRBV29-1	CSVGAGGPNEQFF	TGCAGCGTTGGTGCGGGAGGGCCGAATGAGCAGTTCTTC
TRBJ2-5	-	-	15	TRBV4-1	CASSQEAQRVETQYF	TGCGCCAGCAGCCAAGAAGCCCAGAGGGTCGAGACCCAGTACTTC
TRBJ1-4	-	TRBD1	15	TRBV6-1	CASSLTGATNEKLFF	TGTGCCAGCAGTTTAACAGGGGCAACTAATGAAAAACTGTTTTTT
TRBJ1-6	-	-	15	TRBV19	CASSIDQGWNSPLHF	TGTGCCAGTAGTATAGACCAGGGATGGAATTCACCCCTCCACTTT
TRBJ2-3	-	TRBD2	15	TRBV29-1	CSVEVGRGVTDTQYF	TGCAGCGTTGAAGTTGGGAGGGGAGTTACAGATACGCAGTATTTT
TRBJ2-7	-	-	14	TRBV7-2	CASSLEVGKDEQYF	TGTGCCAGCAGCTTAGAGGTGGGCAAGGACGAGCAGTACTTC
TRBJ2-3	once	TRBD1	15	TRBV7-8	CASSPRTGNTDTQYF	TGTGCCAGCAGCCCCCGGACAGGGAACACAGATACGCAGTATTTT
TRBJ2-7	-	-	13	TRBV4-3	CASSQHLRSEQYF	TGCGCCAGCAGCCAACACCTGAGGTCCGAGCAGTACTTC
TRBJ1-2	-	-	13	TRBV6-1	CASNEGQPYGYTF	TGTGCCAGCAATGAAGGACAGCCCTATGGCTACACCTTC